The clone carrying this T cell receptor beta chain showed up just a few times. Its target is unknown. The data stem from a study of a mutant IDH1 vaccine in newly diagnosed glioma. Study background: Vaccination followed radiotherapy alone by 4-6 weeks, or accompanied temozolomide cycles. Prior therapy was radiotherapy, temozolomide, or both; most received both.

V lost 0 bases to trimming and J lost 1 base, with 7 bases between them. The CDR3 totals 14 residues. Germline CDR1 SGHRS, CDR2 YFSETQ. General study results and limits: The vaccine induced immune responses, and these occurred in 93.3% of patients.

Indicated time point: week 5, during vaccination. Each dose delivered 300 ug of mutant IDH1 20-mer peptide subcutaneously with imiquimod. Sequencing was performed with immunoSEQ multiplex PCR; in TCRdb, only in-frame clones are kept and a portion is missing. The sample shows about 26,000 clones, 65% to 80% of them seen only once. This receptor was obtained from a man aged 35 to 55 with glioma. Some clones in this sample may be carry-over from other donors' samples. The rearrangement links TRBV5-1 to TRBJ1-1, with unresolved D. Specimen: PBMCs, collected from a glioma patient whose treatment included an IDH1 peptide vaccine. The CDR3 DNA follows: TGCGCCAGCAGCTTGGCGGCCCCGAACACTGAAGCTTTCTTT. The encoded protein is CASSLAAPNTEAFF.